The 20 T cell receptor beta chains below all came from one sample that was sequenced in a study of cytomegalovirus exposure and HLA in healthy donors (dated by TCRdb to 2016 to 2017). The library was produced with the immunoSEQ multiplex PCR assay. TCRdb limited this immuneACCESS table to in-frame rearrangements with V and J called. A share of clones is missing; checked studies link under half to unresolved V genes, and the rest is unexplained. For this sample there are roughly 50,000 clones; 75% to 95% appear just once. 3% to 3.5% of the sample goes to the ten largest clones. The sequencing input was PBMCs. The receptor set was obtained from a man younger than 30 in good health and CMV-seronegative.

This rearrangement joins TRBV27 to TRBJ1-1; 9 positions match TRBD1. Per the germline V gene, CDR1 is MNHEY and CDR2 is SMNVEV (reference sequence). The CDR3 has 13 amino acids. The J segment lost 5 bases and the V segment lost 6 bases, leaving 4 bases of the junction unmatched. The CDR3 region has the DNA TGTGCCAGCAGCTGGGACAGGGATACTGAAGCTTTCTTT. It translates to CASSWDRDTEAFF.

The CDR3, as DNA: TGTGCCAGCAGCTCTTACCCAACAACTTCAACAGGGGGCAGAGAGACCCAGTACTTC. It yields the protein CASSSYPTTSTGGRETQYF. The V gene is TRBV11-2, the J gene TRBJ2-5; 9 nucleotides match TRBD1. Looked up from germline, CDR1 is SGHAT and CDR2 is FQNNGV. With 4 bases clipped from V and 4 bases from J, the junction kept 19 bases outside the gene matches. CDR3 size: 19 residues.

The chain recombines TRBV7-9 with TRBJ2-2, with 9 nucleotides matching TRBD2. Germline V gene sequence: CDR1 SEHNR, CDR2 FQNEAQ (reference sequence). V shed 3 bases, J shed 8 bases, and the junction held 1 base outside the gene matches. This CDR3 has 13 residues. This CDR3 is CASSLTSGGELFF. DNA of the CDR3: TGTGCCAGCAGCTTGACTAGCGGAGGGGAGCTGTTTTTT.

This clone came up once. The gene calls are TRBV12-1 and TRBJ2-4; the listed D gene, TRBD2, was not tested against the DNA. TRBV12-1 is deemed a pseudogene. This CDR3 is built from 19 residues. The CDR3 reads CASSFHGTSGKGEGIIQYF. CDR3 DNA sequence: TGTGCCAGCAGCTTTCACGGGACTAGCGGAAAAGGGGAAGGGATCATTCAGTACTTC.

The DNA of the CDR3 is TGTGCCAGCAGCCAACGCCCCGGGTCTCGCGGGAGTGCCGGGGAGCTGTTTTTT. Its translation: CASSQRPGSRGSAGELFF. This chain links TRBV4-2 with TRBJ2-2; TRBD2 aligns across 7 bases. Germline V CDR1 and CDR2: LGHNA, YNFKEQ. V shed 2 bases and J 6 bases; nucleotides not matched to a gene: 15. The CDR3 length is 18 residues.

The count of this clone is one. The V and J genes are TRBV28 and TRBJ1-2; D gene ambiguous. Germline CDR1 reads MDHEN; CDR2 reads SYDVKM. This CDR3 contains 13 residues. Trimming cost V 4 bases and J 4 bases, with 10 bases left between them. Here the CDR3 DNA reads TGTGCCAGCAGTTCCCGGGGTGTCTATGGCTACACCTTC. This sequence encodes CASSSRGVYGYTF.

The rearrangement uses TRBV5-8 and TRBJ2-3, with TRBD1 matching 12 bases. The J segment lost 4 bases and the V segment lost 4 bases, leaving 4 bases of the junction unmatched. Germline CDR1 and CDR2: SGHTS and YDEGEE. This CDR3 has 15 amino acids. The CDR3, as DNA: TGTGCCAGCAGCCCGGGACAGGGGGCTGCAGATACGCAGTATTTT. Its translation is CASSPGQGAADTQYF.

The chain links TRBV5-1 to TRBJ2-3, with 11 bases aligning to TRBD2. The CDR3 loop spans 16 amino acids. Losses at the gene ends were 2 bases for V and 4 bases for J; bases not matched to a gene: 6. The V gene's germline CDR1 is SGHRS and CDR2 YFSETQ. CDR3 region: CASSFGLAGGPDTQYF. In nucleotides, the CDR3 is TGCGCCAGCAGCTTTGGGCTAGCGGGAGGACCAGATACGCAGTATTTT.

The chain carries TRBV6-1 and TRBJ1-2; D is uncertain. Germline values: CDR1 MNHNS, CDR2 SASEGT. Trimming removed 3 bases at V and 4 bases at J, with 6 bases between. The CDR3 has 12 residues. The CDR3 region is CASSESGYGYTF. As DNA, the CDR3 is TGTGCCAGCAGTGAGAGTGGCTATGGCTACACCTTC.

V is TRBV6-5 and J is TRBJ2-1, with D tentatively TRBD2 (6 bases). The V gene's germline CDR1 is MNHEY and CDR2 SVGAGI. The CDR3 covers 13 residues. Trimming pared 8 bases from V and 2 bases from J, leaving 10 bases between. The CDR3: CASGGNPYNEQFF. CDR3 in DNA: TGTGCCAGCGGAGGGAACCCCTACAATGAGCAGTTCTTC.

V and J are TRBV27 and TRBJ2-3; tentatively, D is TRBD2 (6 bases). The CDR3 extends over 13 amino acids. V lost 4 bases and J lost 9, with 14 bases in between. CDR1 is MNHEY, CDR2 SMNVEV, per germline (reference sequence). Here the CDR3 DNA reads TGTGCCAGCAGTTCGTCCCAGGGAGGCACGCAGTATTTT. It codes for CASSSSQGGTQYF.

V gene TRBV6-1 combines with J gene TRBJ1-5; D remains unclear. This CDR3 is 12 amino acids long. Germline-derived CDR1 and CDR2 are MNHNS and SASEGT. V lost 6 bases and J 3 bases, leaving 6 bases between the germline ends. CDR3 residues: CASRADNQPQHF. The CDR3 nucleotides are TGTGCCAGCAGGGCAGACAATCAGCCCCAGCATTTT.

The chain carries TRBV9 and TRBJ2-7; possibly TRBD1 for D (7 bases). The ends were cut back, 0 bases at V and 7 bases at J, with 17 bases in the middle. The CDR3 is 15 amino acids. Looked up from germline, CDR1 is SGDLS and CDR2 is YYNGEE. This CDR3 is CASSVAGGGRMEQYF. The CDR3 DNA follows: TGTGCCAGCAGCGTAGCAGGGGGAGGACGTATGGAGCAGTACTTC.

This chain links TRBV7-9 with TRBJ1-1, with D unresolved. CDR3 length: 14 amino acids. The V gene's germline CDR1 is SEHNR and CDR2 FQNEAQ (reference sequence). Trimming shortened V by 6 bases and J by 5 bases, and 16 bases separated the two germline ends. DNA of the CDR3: TGTGCCAGCAGTTTACCCCTACCCGTAACTGAAGCTTTCTTT. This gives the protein CASSLPLPVTEAFF.

In DNA form, the CDR3 reads TGTGCCAGCAGCCCCGCCCCAGGTCCCAATGAGCAGTTCTTC. It specifies CASSPAPGPNEQFF. The chain is built from TRBV11-1 and TRBJ2-1; D uncertain. Trimming removed 5 bases from V and 6 bases from J, with 14 bases in between. This CDR3 has 14 amino acids. The V gene's germline CDR1 is SGHAT and CDR2 FQDESV (reference sequence).

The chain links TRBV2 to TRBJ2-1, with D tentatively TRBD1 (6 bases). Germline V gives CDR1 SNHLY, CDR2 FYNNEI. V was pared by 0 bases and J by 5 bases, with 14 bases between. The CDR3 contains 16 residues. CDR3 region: CASSEAQGPLNNEQFF. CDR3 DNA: TGTGCCAGCAGTGAAGCGCAGGGGCCCTTAAACAATGAGCAGTTCTTC.

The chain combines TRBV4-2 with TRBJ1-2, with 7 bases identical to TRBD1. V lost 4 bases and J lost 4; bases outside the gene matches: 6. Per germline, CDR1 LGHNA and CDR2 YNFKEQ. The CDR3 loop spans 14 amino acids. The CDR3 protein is CASSPPTGVYGYTF. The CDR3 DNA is TGTGCCAGCAGCCCCCCAACAGGGGTCTATGGCTACACCTTC.

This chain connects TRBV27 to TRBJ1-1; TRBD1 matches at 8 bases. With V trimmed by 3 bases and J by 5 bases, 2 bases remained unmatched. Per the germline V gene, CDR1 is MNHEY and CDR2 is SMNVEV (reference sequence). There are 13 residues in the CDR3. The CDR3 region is CASSLTGETEAFF. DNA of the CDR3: TGTGCCAGCAGTTTGACAGGGGAGACTGAAGCTTTCTTT.

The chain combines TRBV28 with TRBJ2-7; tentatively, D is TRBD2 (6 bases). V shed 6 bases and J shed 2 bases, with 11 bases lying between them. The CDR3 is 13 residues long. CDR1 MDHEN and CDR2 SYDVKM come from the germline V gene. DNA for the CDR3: TGTGCCAGCAGCGCGACGGGAGCCTACGAGCAGTACTTC. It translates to CASSATGAYEQYF.

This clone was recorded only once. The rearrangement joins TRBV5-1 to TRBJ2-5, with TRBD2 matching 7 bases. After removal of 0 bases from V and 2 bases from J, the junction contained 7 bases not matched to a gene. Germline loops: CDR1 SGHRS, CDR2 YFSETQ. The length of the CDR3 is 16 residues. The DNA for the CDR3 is TGCGCCAGCAGCTTGGGGGGGAGGGCCGGGCAAGAGACCCAGTACTTC. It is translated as CASSLGGRAGQETQYF.